The 30 T cell receptor beta chains listed next were all sequenced from one sample in a study of cytomegalovirus exposure and HLA in healthy donors. This table comes from immunoSEQ multiplex PCR, and its TCRdb copy is limited to in-frame clones, with some not included. Here the sample spans more than 200,000 clones, 80% to 95% being singletons. Sequenced input: PBMCs. The origin of the receptors is a woman in her thirties in good health and CMV-seronegative.

The chain combines TRBV6-6 with TRBJ2-7, with 12 nucleotides matching TRBD2. The CDR3 is 16 amino acids. Germline CDR1 is MNHNY and CDR2 is SVGAGI (reference sequence). Losses at the gene ends were 5 bases for V and 0 bases for J; bases not matched to a gene: 5. This CDR3 is CASSNGLAGSSYEQYF. Written as DNA, the CDR3 is TGTGCCAGCAGTAATGGACTAGCGGGGAGCTCCTACGAGCAGTACTTC.

For the CDR3, the DNA is TGTGCCAGCAGTGACTCAGACAGCAATGAGCAGTTCTTC. Translating gives CASSDSDSNEQFF. The V call is TRBV6-4, the J call TRBJ2-1, with TRBD1 as a possible D gene (5 bases). Germline V gene sequence: CDR1 MRHNA, CDR2 SNTAGT. The CDR3 is 13 residues long. Trimming removed 0 bases from V and 6 bases from J, with 6 bases in between.

The V and J genes are TRBV9 and TRBJ2-6, with 8 bases identical to TRBD1. Trimming removed 4 bases from V and 4 bases from J; junction bases left unmatched: 7. Per the germline V gene, CDR1 is SGDLS and CDR2 is YYNGEE. The CDR3 totals 16 residues. The CDR3 loop reads CASSLDRESGANVLTF. The CDR3 nucleotides are TGTGCCAGCAGCCTGGACAGGGAGAGCGGGGCCAACGTCCTGACTTTC.

This clone has just one count. The V call is TRBV25-1, the J call TRBJ2-1; 11 bases align to TRBD2. The germline V gene encodes CDR1 MGHDK and CDR2 SYGVNS. The CDR3 sequence is 16 residues long. Germline trimming cut 4 bases from V and 7 bases from J; bases unmatched to any gene: 9. CDR3 amino acids: CASSATSGRGSNEQFF. The DNA of the CDR3 is TGTGCCAGCAGTGCCACTAGCGGGAGAGGTAGTAATGAGCAGTTCTTC.

The J gene is TRBJ1-5, the V gene TRBV27, with TRBD1 matching 7 bases. Germline V gives CDR1 MNHEY, CDR2 SMNVEV (reference sequence). J gave up 7 bases and V 5 bases, and 8 bases lay outside the gene matches. There are 14 residues in the CDR3. For the CDR3, the DNA is TGTGCCAGCAGTCCAGGGACAGATACACAGCCCCAGCATTTT. Amino acid sequence: CASSPGTDTQPQHF.

The chain recombines TRBV7-2 with TRBJ1-3, with D unresolved. Germline V gene lookup returns CDR1 SGHTA and CDR2 FQGNSA. The CDR3 covers 15 residues. V lost 1 base and J lost 0, with 7 bases in between. For the CDR3, the DNA is TGTGCCAGCAGCTTAGGAGGGTCCTCTGGAAACACCATATATTTT. Translating gives CASSLGGSSGNTIYF.

The V gene is TRBV4-2, the J gene TRBJ2-3; 7 nucleotides line up with TRBD2. Germline V gives CDR1 LGHNA, CDR2 YNFKEQ. The CDR3 loop spans 17 amino acids. The ends lost 0 bases at V and 1 base at J; junction bases unmatched: 7. The CDR3 DNA sequence: TGTGCCAGCAGCCAAGATTACGAGCGGGGCGGCACAGATACGCAGTATTTT. This encodes CASSQDYERGGTDTQYF.

The chain recombines TRBV27 with TRBJ2-7, with 10 bases identical to TRBD2. Trimming took 6 bases from V and 2 from J; bases not matched to a gene: 1. This CDR3 spans 13 amino acids. Per germline, CDR1 MNHEY and CDR2 SMNVEV (reference sequence). The CDR3 sequence is CASSLAGAYEQYF. The CDR3 DNA follows: TGTGCCAGCAGCCTAGCGGGGGCCTACGAGCAGTACTTC.

CDR3 nucleotide sequence: TGTGCCACCAGCAGTTTCCCATCTAGCGTTAGCACAGATACGCAGTATTTT. Translation gives CATSSFPSSVSTDTQYF. The gene calls are TRBV15 and TRBJ2-3, with D perhaps matching TRBD2 (6 bases). Looked up from germline, CDR1 is LNHNV and CDR2 is YYDKDF (reference sequence). There are 17 residues in the CDR3. V was trimmed by 3 bases and J by 0 bases, leaving 16 bases between them.

The rearrangement uses TRBV28 and TRBJ2-5; TRBD1 aligns across 8 bases. With V trimmed by 5 bases and J by 4 bases, 6 bases remained unmatched. CDR1 is MDHEN and CDR2 is SYDVKM in the germline V gene. CDR3 size: 14 residues. CDR3 coding DNA: TGTGCCAGCAGTCAGGGACAGGTGGGAGAGACCCAGTACTTC. It translates to CASSQGQVGETQYF.

The rearrangement links TRBV27 to TRBJ1-5; D perhaps matches TRBD1 (5 bases). Germline V lookup: CDR1 MNHEY, CDR2 SMNVEV (reference sequence). V lost 6 bases and J lost 5, with 23 bases in between. There are 17 residues in the CDR3. The CDR3 sequence: CASSQTNYRWGDQPQHF. Written as DNA, the CDR3 is TGTGCCAGCAGCCAAACGAATTACAGGTGGGGGGATCAGCCCCAGCATTTT.

With respect to this clone: Distinct nucleotide sequences in the sample also encode this CDR3. This sequence joins TRBV2 and TRBJ1-1, with D possibly being TRBD1 (5 bases). Germline V gene sequence: CDR1 SNHLY, CDR2 FYNNEI. This CDR3 has 13 residues. V lost 6 bases and J lost 2, with 10 bases in between. This chain's CDR3 is CASSVGGNTEAFF. The DNA of the CDR3 is TGTGCCAGCAGCGTCGGGGGTAACACTGAAGCTTTCTTT.

The V and J genes are TRBV28 and TRBJ2-7, with 7 bases lining up with TRBD1. V was clipped by 5 bases and J by 3 bases; unmatched bases: 10. CDR1 is MDHEN and CDR2 is SYDVKM in the germline V gene. The CDR3 contains 15 residues. The CDR3 region has the DNA TGTGCCAGCAGTCACAGGGGAAAAAGGGACTACGAGCAGTACTTC. Its translation: CASSHRGKRDYEQYF.

The V gene is TRBV7-2, the J gene TRBJ2-1; TRBD1 matches 7 bases. V lost 5 bases and J lost 4; bases outside the gene matches: 11. The CDR3 runs 16 residues. Germline lookup yields CDR1 SGHTA and CDR2 FQGNSA. In nucleotides, the CDR3 is TGTGCCAGCAGCCACGGCCGGGACAGTTTATACAATGAGCAGTTCTTC. This gives the protein CASSHGRDSLYNEQFF.

Written as DNA, the CDR3 is TGTGCCAGTAGGGACAGGGAGGAACAGCCCCAGCATTTT. Translating gives CASRDREEQPQHF. The chain recombines TRBV19 with TRBJ1-5; TRBD1 agrees at 8 bases. V was clipped by 6 bases and J by 7 bases; unmatched bases: 5. The CDR3 covers 13 residues. The V gene's germline CDR1 is LNHDA and CDR2 SQIVND (reference sequence).

The V call is TRBV19, the J call TRBJ1-1, with TRBD1 as a possible D gene (6 bases). The germline CDR1 and CDR2 sequences are LNHDA and SQIVND (reference sequence). Trimming removed 6 bases at V and 4 bases at J, with 15 bases between. The CDR3 extends over 14 amino acids. Written as DNA, the CDR3 is TGTGCCAGTAGATTAGGGGGTCCTGGCACTGAAGCTTTCTTT. It specifies CASRLGGPGTEAFF.

The chain joins TRBV25-1 to TRBJ2-7; 8 bases agree with TRBD1. The CDR3 has 13 residues. CDR1 is MGHDK and CDR2 is SYGVNS in the germline V gene. With 6 bases clipped from V and 5 bases from J, the junction kept 6 bases outside the gene matches. The CDR3 DNA is TGTGCCAGCAGACGAACAGGGGGGAACGAGCAGTACTTC. Amino acid sequence: CASRRTGGNEQYF.

The V gene is TRBV6-5, the J gene TRBJ2-7, with D uncertain. Per germline, CDR1 MNHEY and CDR2 SVGAGI. V was shortened by 1 base and J by 2 bases, with 6 bases between the two germline ends. This CDR3 is built from 13 residues. DNA of the CDR3: TGTGCCAGCAGTTACTTGGGGACCTACGAGCAGTACTTC. This encodes CASSYLGTYEQYF.

This sequence joins TRBV9 and TRBJ2-3; D perhaps matches TRBD2 (6 bases). Trimming left V 3 bases short and J 0 bases short, with 14 bases between. The germline V gene has CDR1 SGDLS and CDR2 YYNGEE. CDR3 length equals 16 residues. CDR3 loop: CASSAPRGTSTDTQYF. The DNA of the CDR3 is TGTGCCAGCAGCGCTCCGAGAGGGACTAGCACAGATACGCAGTATTTT. Filled out from reference TRBV9 and TRBJ2-3, the complete variable domain reads DSGVTQTPKHLITATGQRVTLRCSPRSGDLSVYWYQQSLDQGLQFLIQYYNGEERAKGNILERFSAQQFPDLHSELNLSSLELGDSALYFCASSAPRGTSTDTQYFGPGTRLTVL.

This clone was recorded many times. V is TRBV14 and J is TRBJ2-7; TRBD1 matches 9 bases. V lost 4 bases to trimming and J lost 3 bases; unmatched junction nucleotides: 7. There are 15 residues in the CDR3. Germline values: CDR1 SGHDN, CDR2 FVKESK. CDR3 nucleotide sequence: TGTGCCAGCAGCCGACCGGGACAGGGATACTACGAGCAGTACTTC. Amino acids: CASSRPGQGYYEQYF.

This clone was detected a few times. The chain combines TRBV19 with TRBJ2-1; D may be TRBD2 (5 bases). Trimming took off 10 bases at V and 3 bases at J, with 7 bases between the two ends. Per germline, CDR1 LNHDA and CDR2 SQIVND (reference sequence). This CDR3 has 11 amino acids. The CDR3 spells CATRDYNEQFF. CDR3 DNA: TGTGCCACCCGGGACTACAATGAGCAGTTCTTC.

This chain joins TRBV10-3 and TRBJ1-2; the D gene is possibly TRBD1 (6 bases). V was shortened by 3 bases and J by 8 bases, with 22 bases between the two germline ends. Germline loops: CDR1 ENHRY, CDR2 SYGVKD. This CDR3 has 16 residues. Here the CDR3 DNA reads TGTGCCATCAGTGAATCTGGGACACCCCCCCGAAGGGGCTACACCTTC. Translation: CAISESGTPPRRGYTF.

The gene calls are TRBV6-5 and TRBJ2-1; maybe TRBD2 (6 bases). V gave up 0 bases and J gave up 8 bases, with 17 bases separating them. Germline V gene data show CDR1 as MNHEY and CDR2 as SVGAGI. This CDR3 has 16 amino acids. CDR3 sequence: CASSYSLGGILHEQFF. The CDR3 nucleotides read TGTGCCAGCAGTTACTCGCTCGGCGGGATCTTGCATGAGCAGTTCTTC.

V usage is TRBV9 and J usage is TRBJ1-5, with no clear D. Trimming took 0 bases from V and 3 from J, leaving 10 bases between them. CDR3 length: 15 residues. Germline V lookup: CDR1 SGDLS, CDR2 YYNGEE. The CDR3 is CASSVGEGLNQPQHF. CDR3 nucleotide sequence: TGTGCCAGCAGCGTAGGGGAGGGTCTCAATCAGCCCCAGCATTTT.

V gene TRBV4-1 combines with J gene TRBJ2-3, with D hard to call. The V end was cut by 2 bases, the J end by 0 bases, with 6 bases between. From germline, CDR1 is MGHRA and CDR2 YSYEKL. The CDR3 totals 14 residues. The CDR3 here is CASSQTASTDTQYF. The DNA of the CDR3 is TGCGCCAGCAGCCAAACAGCTAGCACAGATACGCAGTATTTT.

This chain links TRBV7-3 with TRBJ2-3; D uncertain. This CDR3 is 11 amino acids long. Germline V CDR1 and CDR2: SGHTA, FQGTGA. Trimming pared 2 bases from V and 4 bases from J, leaving 1 base between. CDR3 region: CASSLADTQYF. CDR3 DNA sequence: TGTGCCAGCAGCTTAGCAGATACGCAGTATTTT. The full variable domain, with the rest looked up from reference TRBV7-3 and TRBJ2-3, is GAGVSQTPSNKVTEKGKYVELRCDPISGHTALYWYRQSLGQGPEFLIYFQGTGAADDSGLPNDRFFAVRPEGSVSTLKIQRTERGDSAVYLCASSLADTQYFGPGTRLTVL.

This chain connects TRBV6-1 to TRBJ1-5; the D is unclear. The CDR3 covers 13 residues. With 0 bases removed from V and 4 bases from J, the gap between germline ends came to 4 bases. Germline-derived CDR1 and CDR2 are MNHNS and SASEGT. In nucleotides, the CDR3 is TGTGCCAGCAGTGAAGCGGGGAATCAGCCCCAGCATTTT. It codes for CASSEAGNQPQHF.

The chain combines TRBV10-3 with TRBJ1-1, with D possibly being TRBD1 (6 bases). The CDR3 spans 15 residues. CDR1 and CDR2 (germline): ENHRY, SYGVKD. Trimming shortened V by 3 bases and J by 3 bases, and 14 bases separated the two germline ends. The DNA for the CDR3 is TGTGCCATCAGTGAAGGGCAGGGGATCGACACTGAAGCTTTCTTT. Encoded protein: CAISEGQGIDTEAFF.

The V call is TRBV4-2, the J call TRBJ2-7; possibly TRBD2 for D (6 bases). Trimming left V 2 bases short and J 3 bases short, with 14 bases between. Germline V CDR1 and CDR2: LGHNA, YNFKEQ. There are 15 residues in the CDR3. CDR3 region: CASSQNYGSNYEQYF. The CDR3 bases are TGTGCCAGCAGCCAAAATTACGGGAGTAACTACGAGCAGTACTTC.

The chain has TRBV7-3 and TRBJ1-5, with TRBD1 matching 9 bases. This CDR3 spans 15 amino acids. CDR1 SGHTA and CDR2 FQGTGA come from the germline V gene. V lost 5 bases, J lost 2 bases, and 4 bases stayed unmatched. CDR3 DNA: TGTGCCAGCAGCGTCACAGGGGGCGGCAATCAGCCCCAGCATTTT. Its translation is CASSVTGGGNQPQHF.